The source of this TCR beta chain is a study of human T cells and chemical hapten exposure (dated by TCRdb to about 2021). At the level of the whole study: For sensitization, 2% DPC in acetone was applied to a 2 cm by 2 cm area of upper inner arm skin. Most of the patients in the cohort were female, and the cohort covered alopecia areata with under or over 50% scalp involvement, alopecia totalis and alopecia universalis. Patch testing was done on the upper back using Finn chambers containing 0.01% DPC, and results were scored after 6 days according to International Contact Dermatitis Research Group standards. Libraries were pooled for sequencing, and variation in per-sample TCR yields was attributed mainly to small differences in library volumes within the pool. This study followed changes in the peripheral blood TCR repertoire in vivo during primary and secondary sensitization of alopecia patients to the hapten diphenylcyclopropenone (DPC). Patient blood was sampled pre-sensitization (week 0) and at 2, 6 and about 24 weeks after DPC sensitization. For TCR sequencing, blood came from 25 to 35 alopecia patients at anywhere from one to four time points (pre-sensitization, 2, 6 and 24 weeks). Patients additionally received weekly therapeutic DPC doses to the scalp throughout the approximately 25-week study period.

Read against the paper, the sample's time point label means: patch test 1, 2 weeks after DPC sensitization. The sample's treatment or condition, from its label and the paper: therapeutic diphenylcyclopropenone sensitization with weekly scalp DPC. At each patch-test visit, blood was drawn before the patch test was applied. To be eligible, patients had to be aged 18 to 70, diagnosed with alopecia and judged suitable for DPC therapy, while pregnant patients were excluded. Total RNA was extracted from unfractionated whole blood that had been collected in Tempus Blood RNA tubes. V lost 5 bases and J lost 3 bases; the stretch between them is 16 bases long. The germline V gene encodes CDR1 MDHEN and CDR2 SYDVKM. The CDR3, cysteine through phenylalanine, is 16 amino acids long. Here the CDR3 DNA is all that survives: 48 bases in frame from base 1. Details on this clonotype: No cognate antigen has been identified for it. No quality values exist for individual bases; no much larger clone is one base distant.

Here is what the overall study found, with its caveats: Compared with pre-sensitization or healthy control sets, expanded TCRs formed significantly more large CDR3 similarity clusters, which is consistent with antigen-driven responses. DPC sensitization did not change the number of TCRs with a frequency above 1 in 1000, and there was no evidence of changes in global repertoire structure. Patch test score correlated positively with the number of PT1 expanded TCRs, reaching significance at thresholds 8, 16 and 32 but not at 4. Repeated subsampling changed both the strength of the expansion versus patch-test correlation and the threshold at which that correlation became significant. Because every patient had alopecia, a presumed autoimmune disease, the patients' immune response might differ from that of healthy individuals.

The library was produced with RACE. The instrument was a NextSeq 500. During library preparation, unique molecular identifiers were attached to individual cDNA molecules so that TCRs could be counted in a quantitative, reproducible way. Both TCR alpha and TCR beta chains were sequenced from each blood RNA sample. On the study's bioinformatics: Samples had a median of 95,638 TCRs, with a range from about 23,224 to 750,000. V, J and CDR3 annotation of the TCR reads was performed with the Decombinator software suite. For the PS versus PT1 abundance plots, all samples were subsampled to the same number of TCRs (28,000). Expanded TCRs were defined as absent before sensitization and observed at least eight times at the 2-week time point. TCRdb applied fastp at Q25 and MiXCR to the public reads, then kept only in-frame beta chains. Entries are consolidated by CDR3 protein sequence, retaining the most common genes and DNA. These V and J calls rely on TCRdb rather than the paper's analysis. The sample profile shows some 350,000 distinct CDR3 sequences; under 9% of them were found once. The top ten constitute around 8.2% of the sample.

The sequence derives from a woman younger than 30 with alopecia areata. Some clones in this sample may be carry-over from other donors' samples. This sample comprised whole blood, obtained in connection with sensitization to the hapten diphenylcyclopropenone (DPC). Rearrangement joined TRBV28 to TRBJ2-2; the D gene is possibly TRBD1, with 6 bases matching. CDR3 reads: CASSLTPTGYTGELFF. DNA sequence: TGTGCCAGCAGTCTTACTCCGACAGGTTACACCGGGGAGCTGTTTTTT.